The 2 T cell receptor beta chains presented below share a single source sample, sequenced in a study of blood T cells in healthy people across ages. Primers used in a second PCR of about 6 to 11 cycles were a sample-barcoded 5' primer and a J-beta primer mix. TCRdb used MiXCR to reprocess the 5' RACE reads, holding one entry per CDR3 protein. The table lists 1.5 million to 2 million distinct CDR3 sequences, 35% to 50% of them singletons, with approximately 22% in the top ten. Material: blood. The receptor set was obtained from a human donor in good health.

The chain couples TRBV5-5 to TRBJ2-5; D remains ambiguous. The J call is doubtful: the DNA matches TRBJ2-7 better. Germline lookup yields CDR1 SGHKS and CDR2 YYEKEE (reference sequence). The CDR3 contains 14 residues. CDR3 coding DNA: TGTGCCAGCGAATTCACGATTCCCTCCTACGAGCAGTACTTC. This gives the protein CASEFTIPSYEQYF.

This chain joins TRBV20-1 and TRBJ2-5; 8 nucleotides match TRBD1. The end of the DNA is better explained by TRBJ2-7, so the J call may be wrong. Germline V lookup: CDR1 DFQATT, CDR2 SNEGSKA (reference sequence). The CDR3 loop spans 15 amino acids. The CDR3 reads CSAESGGQGGYEQYF. The CDR3 bases are TGCAGTGCCGAGTCAGGAGGACAGGGAGGTTACGAGCAGTACTTC.